Listed below are T cell receptor beta chains from one sample, sequenced in a study of OX40 agonist ivuxolimab in advanced cancers. The table came from immunoSEQ multiplex PCR; TCRdb's copy has only in-frame clones and leaves some out. The sample lists 26,000 or so clones, 76% occurring once. Specimen: CD4+ or CD8+ T cells sorted from blood, collected in a trial of the OX40 agonist ivuxolimab. The receptors were gathered from an adult with an advanced solid tumor such as melanoma, head and neck, liver or kidney cancer. CDR3s include the opening cysteine and the closing phenylalanine or tryptophan. Each record gives: V gene, clone size, D gene, J gene, CDR3 DNA, CDR3 protein. D genes are given only for firm matches. Not all rows give a size; the values are once, few, many and, for expanded clones, a class.

TRBV29-1	NA	NA	TRBJ2-7	TGCAGCGTTGAAGAGGGAAGTTACGAGCAGTACTTC	CSVEEGSYEQYF
TRBV19	once	TRBD1	TRBJ1-3	TGTGCCAGTAGTTTGGGACAGTCTGGAAACACCATATATTTT	CASSLGQSGNTIYF
TRBV10-3	medium-sized	NA	TRBJ2-2	TGTGCCATCGGACAAGATCGGGACGCCGGGGAGCTGTTTTTT	CAIGQDRDAGELFF
TRBV10-3	NA	NA	TRBJ1-3	TGTGCCATCGGGACCGGGGCAGTTACGTCCTCTGGAAACACCATATATTTT	CAIGTGAVTSSGNTIYF
TRBV5-1	NA	NA	TRBJ2-7	TGCGCCAGCGGACCCCCAAGCTCCTACGAGCAGTACTTC	CASGPPSSYEQYF
TRBV11-1	NA	TRBD1	TRBJ2-1	TGTGCCAGCAGCGCCCGGACAGGGTGGTATGAGCAGTTCTTC	CASSARTGWYEQFF
TRBV30	NA	NA	TRBJ1-2	TGTGCCTGGAGGCAAGGGTCTAACTATGGCTACACCTTC	CAWRQGSNYGYTF
TRBV6-1	NA	TRBD1	TRBJ1-6	TGTGCCAGCAGCAGGGGGATTTTTGATTCACCCCTCCACTTT	CASSRGIFDSPLHF
TRBV5-1	NA	NA	TRBJ2-5	TGCGCCAGCACGCCTTGGCCAGGAGATGTTATAGTCGAGACCCAGTACTTC	CASTPWPGDVIVETQYF
TRBV7-2	NA	NA	TRBJ2-3	TGTGCCAGCAGCTTATTAGGGGTCTTATCTACAGATACGCAGTATTTT	CASSLLGVLSTDTQYF
TRBV27	once	NA	TRBJ1-4	TGTGCCAGCAGTTTATCATACGGGATGAAAAAACTGTTTTTT	CASSLSYGMKKLFF
TRBV6-1	NA	TRBD1	TRBJ1-4	TGTGCCAGCAGTCAGAGGGAGGGGGCGAGGGAAAAACTGTTTTTT	CASSQREGAREKLFF
TRBV19	NA	NA	TRBJ2-2	TGTGCCAGTAGTATGCGCAGGGGGGAGCTGTTTTTT	CASSMRRGELFF
TRBV27	once	NA	TRBJ2-7	TGTGCCAGCAGTTACAGGGAAGGGGCCTACGAGCAGTACTTC	CASSYREGAYEQYF
TRBV7-3	NA	TRBD1	TRBJ1-4	TGTGCCAGCAGCCCCCGACAGGGTTGTCCTGCAACTAATGAAAAACTGTTTTTT	CASSPRQGCPATNEKLFF
TRBV2	NA	NA	TRBJ1-5	TGTGCCAGCAGTGCTGATGGTAATAGCAATCAGCCCCAGCATTTT	CASSADGNSNQPQHF
TRBV7-2	NA	TRBD1	TRBJ1-5	TGTGCCAGCAGCCGTGGACAGGGTAGGAATCAGCCCCAGCATTTT	CASSRGQGRNQPQHF
TRBV6-1	NA	NA	TRBJ2-5	TGTGCCAGCAGTCCCCGGACCCAAGAGACCCAGTACTTC	CASSPRTQETQYF
TRBV7-9	NA	TRBD1	TRBJ2-7	TGTGCCAGCAGCTCGGCTGGGCGGACAGGGGTCTACGAGCAGTACTTC	CASSSAGRTGVYEQYF
TRBV4-2	NA	NA	TRBJ2-3	TGTGCCAGCAGCCAAGATCTGCTGATCACAGATACGCAGTATTTT	CASSQDLLITDTQYF
TRBV5-6	NA	TRBD2	TRBJ2-2	TGTGCCAGCAGCTCTAGGGGACTAGCGGGGGGCCGGAGCGGGGAGCTGTTTTTT	CASSSRGLAGGRSGELFF
TRBV9	NA	NA	TRBJ2-7	TGTGCCAGCAGCGTAGAGTTGGGGAGCTCCTACGAGCAGTACTTC	CASSVELGSSYEQYF
TRBV30	NA	NA	TRBJ1-5	TGTGCCTGGAGTGCAGGGAGCTCCCAGCCCCAGCATTTT	CAWSAGSSQPQHF
TRBV5-1	NA	NA	TRBJ2-1	TGCGCCAGCACCCAGTCTGGACATGAGCAGTTCTTC	CASTQSGHEQFF
TRBV6-6	NA	TRBD1	TRBJ1-5	TGTGCCAGCAGTTACGGCCGACAGGGGTACAATCAGCCCCAGCATTTT	CASSYGRQGYNQPQHF
TRBV4-1	NA	NA	TRBJ2-6	TGCGCCAGCAGCCAAGACTACTACGGCTCTGGGGCCAACGTCCTGACTTTC	CASSQDYYGSGANVLTF
TRBV19	NA	TRBD1	TRBJ1-2	TGTGCCAGTAGAACACAGGGGCGGGACTATGGCTACACCTTC	CASRTQGRDYGYTF
TRBV6-6	once	NA	TRBJ2-1	TGTGCCAGCAGCCTCCGAGACAGAAGCTACAATGAGCAGTTCTTC	CASSLRDRSYNEQFF
TRBV30	NA	NA	TRBJ1-4	TGTGCCTGGAGTGGAGCAGGAGAACTGTTTTTT	CAWSGAGELFF
TRBV5-4	NA	NA	TRBJ2-2	TGTGCCAGCAGTTTTTTTCAGGGTACAACCGGGGAGCTGTTTTTT	CASSFFQGTTGELFF
TRBV11-2	few	TRBD1	TRBJ1-6	TGTGCCAGCAGCCTAGGGGGGACAGATCGGGGGTCACCCCTCCACTTT	CASSLGGTDRGSPLHF
TRBV9	NA	NA	TRBJ1-4	TGTGCCAGCAGCGTTTATCCCCGGGACGGATCTGCCTTTAATGAAAAACTGTTTTTT	CASSVYPRDGSAFNEKLFF
TRBV7-9	NA	NA	TRBJ2-6	TGTGCCAGCAGCCAAGACTCTGGGGCCAACGTCCTGACTTTC	CASSQDSGANVLTF
TRBV10-1	NA	NA	TRBJ2-3	TGCGCCAGCAGCCCACAGGGCGGCACAGATACGCAGTATTTT	CASSPQGGTDTQYF
TRBV7-2	NA	TRBD2	TRBJ2-7	TGTGCCAGCAGCTTAGCACTAGCGGGGACAGACGAGCAGTACTTC	CASSLALAGTDEQYF
TRBV5-6	few	NA	TRBJ2-5	TGTGCCAGCAGCGCTGTGAATAATTGGTACCAAGAGACCCAGTACTTC	CASSAVNNWYQETQYF
TRBV9	NA	NA	TRBJ2-3	TGTGCCAGCAGCCCCGCAAGGACAGATACGCAGTATTTT	CASSPARTDTQYF
TRBV4-2	NA	TRBD2	TRBJ2-5	TGTGCCAGCAGGCGGGGGGACGGGCAAGAGACCCAGTACTTC	CASRRGDGQETQYF
TRBV6-6	few	NA	TRBJ1-2	TGTGCCAGCAGTTACTTGGTCGGACAGGGCTACACCTTC	CASSYLVGQGYTF
TRBV10-1	NA	NA	TRBJ2-7	TGCGCCAGCAGTGCCGGGACTGGGTTTTACGAGCAGTACTTC	CASSAGTGFYEQYF
TRBV30	NA	NA	TRBJ2-1	TGTGCCTGGAGGTCTAGTGGGCTAAATGAGCAGTTCTTC	CAWRSSGLNEQFF
TRBV5-5	once	NA	TRBJ1-5	TGTGCCAGCAGCTTGGAGTTGAAGTTCGACAATCAGCCCCAGCATTTT	CASSLELKFDNQPQHF
TRBV7-6	NA	NA	TRBJ2-3	TGTGCCAGCAGCTTAGGTTTGGGGGGAAGCACAGATACGCAGTATTTT	CASSLGLGGSTDTQYF
TRBV25-1	once	NA	TRBJ2-7	TGTGCCAGCAGTTTCTGGGGAGATGGACACGAGCAGTACTTC	CASSFWGDGHEQYF
TRBV19	few	TRBD2	TRBJ2-1	TGTGCCAGTAGTATAAGCGGGGGGGGATACAATGAGCAGTTCTTC	CASSISGGGYNEQFF
TRBV19	NA	NA	TRBJ2-7	TGTGCCAGTAGTATGGGGCAGGGTGGGTCCTACGAGCAGTACTTC	CASSMGQGGSYEQYF
TRBV7-3	NA	NA	TRBJ2-1	TGTGCCAGCAGCTTCACACAGGAAGGGGGCAATGAGCAGTTCTTC	CASSFTQEGGNEQFF
TRBV25-1	NA	NA	TRBJ2-7	TGTGCCAGCAGTGGGAATGGCCCCCCAGGGTTTCTCTACGAGCAGTACTTC	CASSGNGPPGFLYEQYF
TRBV4-2	few	NA	TRBJ2-2	TGTGCCAGCAGCCAAGTCATCGGCAATACACCTGCGAACACCGGGGAGCTGTTTTTT	CASSQVIGNTPANTGELFF
TRBV5-5	NA	NA	TRBJ1-3	TGCGCCAGCAGCCAAGATTCGGGAACAGCCCGGGGAAACACCATATATTTT	CASSQDSGTARGNTIYF
TRBV29-1	few	NA	TRBJ2-2	TGCAGCTCGCCCCCGAGCGGCGGGGAGCTGTTTTTT	CSSPPSGGELFF
TRBV10-3	NA	TRBD2	TRBJ2-7	TGTGCCATCACCGGGGCGGGGGTTGACGAGCAGTACTTC	CAITGAGVDEQYF